This entry lists 31 T cell receptor beta chains sequenced from one sample in a study of blood T cell repertoires in COVID-19 (dated by TCRdb to about 2020). Library construction relied on the immunoSEQ multiplex PCR assay. This immuneACCESS table, as held by TCRdb, lists in-frame sequences with V and J called but not all clones. Of the missing ones, under half trace to an unresolved V gene in checked studies; the others have no known cause. Present in this sample are 250,000 to 400,000 clones, about 89% of which were seen just once. The ten most abundant clones make up 5% to 5.5% of the sample. The sample taken for sequencing was PBMCs or T cells enriched from blood (not recorded which). Every receptor here comes from a man aged 55-75 years who had recovered from COVID-19.

The chain combines TRBV15 with TRBJ2-7; 11 bases fit TRBD2. After removal of 6 bases from V and 0 bases from J, the junction contained 4 bases not matched to a gene. Germline lookup yields CDR1 LNHNV and CDR2 YYDKDF (reference sequence). This CDR3 is built from 15 residues. The CDR3 bases are TGTGCCACCAGTTTACTAGCGGGGGCCTCCTACGAGCAGTACTTC. Translating gives CATSLLAGASYEQYF.

V gene TRBV7-2 combines with J gene TRBJ1-5; weak D call: TRBD1 (5 bases). Between the trimmed V and J ends, which lost 4 bases and 7 bases, there was a span of 14 bases. The germline V gene has CDR1 SGHTA and CDR2 FQGNSA. CDR3 length equals 14 residues. The CDR3, as DNA: TGTGCCAGCAGCTCGGTCGGTAGACAGCAGCCCCAGCATTTT. Translating it yields CASSSVGRQQPQHF.

The chain uses TRBV5-1 and TRBJ2-2; TRBD1 matches at 7 bases. The trim removed 4 bases at V and 6 bases at J, leaving 9 bases unmatched. The CDR3 runs 15 residues. Germline V gene sequence: CDR1 SGHRS, CDR2 YFSETQ. CDR3 protein: CASSEIQGSPGELFF. The CDR3 bases are TGCGCCAGCAGCGAAATACAGGGGTCCCCCGGGGAGCTGTTTTTT.

The chain uses TRBV7-8 and TRBJ2-1, with TRBD1 matching over 8 bases. There are 15 residues in the CDR3. V trimming: 5 bases; J trimming: 8 bases; junction bases outside the gene matches: 11. The germline CDR1 and CDR2 sequences are SGHVS and FQNEAQ. The CDR3 is CASSRQGLRHDEQFF. CDR3 sequence (DNA): TGTGCCAGCAGCCGACAGGGGCTTAGACACGATGAGCAGTTCTTC.

The chain combines TRBV4-2 with TRBJ1-4, with 7 bases aligning to TRBD1. Germline trimming cut 4 bases from V and 0 bases from J; bases unmatched to any gene: 8. The CDR3 totals 17 residues. The V gene's germline CDR1 is LGHNA and CDR2 YNFKEQ. CDR3 sequence reads: CASSPGQTLATNEKLFF. The CDR3 coding sequence is TGTGCCAGCAGCCCGGGACAGACTCTAGCAACTAATGAAAAACTGTTTTTT.

V gene TRBV19 combines with J gene TRBJ1-3; D gene unclear. This CDR3 comprises 14 residues. With 6 bases removed from V and 2 bases from J, the gap between germline ends came to 11 bases. The germline gives CDR1 LNHDA, CDR2 SQIVND (reference sequence). CDR3 DNA sequence: TGTGCCAGTAGCCTGGGAGTGCCTGGAAACACCATATATTTT. Protein sequence: CASSLGVPGNTIYF.

This clone was picked up one time. The rearrangement joins TRBV19 to TRBJ2-5; D uncertain. Between the trimmed V and J ends, which lost 1 base and 2 bases, there was a span of 8 bases. CDR3 length: 14 residues. Germline V lookup: CDR1 LNHDA, CDR2 SQIVND (reference sequence). The CDR3 DNA reads TGTGCCAGTAGTATAGCCCACGGGCAAGAGACCCAGTACTTC. This gives the protein CASSIAHGQETQYF.

This chain uses TRBV10-3 with TRBJ1-6; no definite D call. Germline V CDR1 and CDR2: ENHRY, SYGVKD. This CDR3 has 15 residues. V was clipped by 3 bases and J by 4 bases, with 10 bases between them. As DNA, the CDR3 is TGTGCCATCAGTGATCCCCAGATTTATAATTCACCCCTCCACTTT. Its translation is CAISDPQIYNSPLHF.

The chain has TRBV27 and TRBJ1-2, with a possible D match to TRBD1 (5 bases). Germline V gene data show CDR1 as MNHEY and CDR2 as SMNVEV (reference sequence). V was shortened by 5 bases and J by 4 bases, with 11 bases between the two germline ends. This CDR3 is 13 amino acids long. The chain's CDR3 is CASSGTGGYGYTF. CDR3 nucleotide sequence: TGTGCCAGCAGTGGTACCGGGGGCTATGGCTACACCTTC.

The V and J genes are TRBV7-2 and TRBJ2-2; tentatively, D is TRBD1 (6 bases). The length of the CDR3 is 16 residues. Trimming took off 1 base at V and 3 bases at J, with 12 bases between the two ends. Germline V lookup: CDR1 SGHTA, CDR2 FQGNSA. CDR3: CASSLGREGDTGELFF. CDR3 nucleotides: TGTGCCAGCAGCTTAGGTCGCGAGGGGGACACCGGGGAGCTGTTTTTT. The complete variable domain, with remaining parts taken from reference TRBV7-2 and TRBJ2-2, reads GAGVSQSPSNKVTEKGKDVELRCDPISGHTALYWYRQSLGQGLEFLIYFQGNSAPDKSGLPSDRFSAERTGGSVSTLTIQRTQQEDSAVYLCASSLGREGDTGELFFGEGSRLTVL.

The chain carries TRBV6-5 and TRBJ2-7, with D perhaps TRBD1 (5 bases). Per the germline V gene, CDR1 is MNHEY and CDR2 is SVGAGI. The CDR3 has 13 residues. V was shortened by 2 bases and J by 2 bases, with 7 bases between the two germline ends. CDR3 amino acids: CASSYPDTYEQYF. The CDR3 region has the DNA TGTGCCAGCAGTTACCCGGACACCTACGAGCAGTACTTC.

The table lists this clone with a count of one. The V gene is TRBV7-2, the J gene TRBJ1-3; the D gene is possibly TRBD1 (6 bases). The CDR3 length is 17 residues. In germline, CDR1 is SGHTA, CDR2 FQGNSA. Trimming cost V 1 base and J 2 bases, with 15 bases left between them. CDR3: CASSLEFTRGAGNTIYF. Written as DNA, the CDR3 is TGTGCCAGCAGCTTAGAATTTACCAGGGGAGCTGGAAACACCATATATTTT. The full variable domain, with the rest looked up from reference TRBV7-2 and TRBJ1-3, is GAGVSQSPSNKVTEKGKDVELRCDPISGHTALYWYRQSLGQGLEFLIYFQGNSAPDKSGLPSDRFSAERTGGSVSTLTIQRTQQEDSAVYLCASSLEFTRGAGNTIYFGEGSWLTVV.

The chain is built from TRBV5-1 and TRBJ1-4, with 9 nucleotides matching TRBD1. V trimming: 3 bases; J trimming: 0 bases; junction bases outside the gene matches: 6. The CDR3 loop spans 17 amino acids. Germline lookup yields CDR1 SGHRS and CDR2 YFSETQ. The DNA of the CDR3 is TGCGCCAGCAGCTGGCGGACAGGGGCGACAACTAATGAAAAACTGTTTTTT. Translated: CASSWRTGATTNEKLFF. Looking up the rest from reference TRBV5-1 and TRBJ1-4 gives the full variable domain: KAGVTQTPRYLIKTRGQQVTLSCSPISGHRSVSWYQQTPGQGLQFLFEYFSETQRNKGNFPGRFSGRQFSNSRSEMNVSTLELGDSALYLCASSWRTGATTNEKLFFGSGTQLSVL.

V and J are TRBV5-6 and TRBJ1-2; no definite D call. V lost 4 bases and J 0 bases, leaving 13 bases between the germline ends. The germline gives CDR1 SGHDT, CDR2 YYEEEE. The CDR3 spans 15 residues. CDR3 sequence (DNA): TGTGCCAGCAGCCCGGGTTCACTAGCTAACTATGGCTACACCTTC. Translating it yields CASSPGSLANYGYTF.

This clone was recorded once. This chain connects TRBV28 to TRBJ2-1; the match to TRBD1 covers 11 bases. V shed 1 base and J 8 bases; nucleotides not matched to a gene: 1. Germline V gene sequence: CDR1 MDHEN, CDR2 SYDVKM. There are 14 residues in the CDR3. The CDR3, as DNA: TGTGCCAGCAGTTTATTGGGACAGGGGGATGAGCAGTTCTTC. It is translated as CASSLLGQGDEQFF.

The chain is built from TRBV28 and TRBJ1-5; TRBD1 agrees at 7 bases. The V segment lost 3 bases and the J segment 7 bases; nucleotides outside the gene matches: 18. Germline loops: CDR1 MDHEN, CDR2 SYDVKM. This CDR3 is built from 18 residues. The chain's CDR3 is CASSFSAPKGRGKQPQHF. In DNA form, the CDR3 reads TGTGCCAGCAGTTTCTCCGCCCCTAAAGGCAGGGGGAAACAGCCCCAGCATTTT.

The chain recombines TRBV3-1 (or the pseudogene TRBV3-2) with TRBJ1-3; D unclear. Germline CDR1 and CDR2: LGHDT and YNNKEL (reference sequence). V was shortened by 1 base and J by 6 bases, with 10 bases between the two germline ends. The CDR3 has 14 amino acids. CDR3 protein: CASSQVSRPNTIYF. The CDR3 nucleotides are TGTGCCAGCAGCCAAGTATCTCGTCCAAACACCATATATTTT.

The J gene is TRBJ2-2, the V gene TRBV6-5; 8 bases are a match to TRBD1. Germline CDR1 reads MNHEY; CDR2 reads SVGAGI. The CDR3 consists of 14 residues. V dropped 0 bases and J dropped 7; count of bases not matched to a gene: 1. The chain's CDR3 is CASSYSTGVGELFF. The CDR3 coding sequence is TGTGCCAGCAGTTACTCGACAGGGGTCGGGGAGCTGTTTTTT.

This rearrangement joins TRBV15 to TRBJ1-5; TRBD1 aligns across 7 bases. The germline gives CDR1 LNHNV, CDR2 YYDKDF (reference sequence). V shed 4 bases, J shed 1 base, and the junction held 4 bases outside the gene matches. The CDR3 totals 15 residues. The CDR3: CATSMGQLSNQPQHF. The DNA for the CDR3 is TGTGCCACCAGCATGGGACAGTTGAGCAATCAGCCCCAGCATTTT.

A remark on this clone: The identical CDR3 is also encoded by other nucleotide sequences in the sample. The chain combines TRBV24-1 with TRBJ2-3; D might be TRBD2 (6 bases). The CDR3 runs 14 residues. CDR1 and CDR2 from the germline V gene are KGHDR and SFDVKD. With 2 bases removed from V and 6 bases from J, the gap between germline ends came to 11 bases. CDR3 amino acids: CATSDSRAGDTQYF. The DNA for the CDR3 is TGTGCCACCAGTGATTCCAGAGCGGGTGATACGCAGTATTTT.

The V gene is TRBV4-1, the J gene TRBJ1-1; possibly TRBD1 for D (6 bases). Germline CDR1 reads MGHRA; CDR2 reads YSYEKL. The germline V and J ends were trimmed by 4 bases and 0 bases, with 9 bases remaining between them. The CDR3 is 14 residues long. CDR3 in DNA: TGCGCCAGCAGCCGCGGACAGATGAACACTGAAGCTTTCTTT. This codes for CASSRGQMNTEAFF.

The chain joins TRBV2 to TRBJ2-5, with D perhaps matching TRBD2 (5 bases). The germline CDR1 and CDR2 sequences are SNHLY and FYNNEI. The CDR3 has 13 amino acids. Trimming took 3 bases from V and 3 from J, leaving 8 bases between them. The chain's CDR3 is CASSDYGKETQYF. The CDR3 DNA is TGTGCCAGCAGTGATTACGGGAAAGAGACCCAGTACTTC.

V gene TRBV6-5 combines with J gene TRBJ2-7; TRBD2 might be the D (5 bases). Trimming removed 2 bases from V and 3 bases from J, with 17 bases in between. Germline V gives CDR1 MNHEY, CDR2 SVGAGI. The CDR3 is 16 amino acids. The CDR3 DNA reads TGTGCCAGCAGTTACGGGCAGCTCGGAGGAGTCTACGAGCAGTACTTC. This encodes CASSYGQLGGVYEQYF.

The rearrangement joins TRBV18 to TRBJ2-3; tentatively, D is TRBD1 (6 bases). CDR1 and CDR2 from the germline V gene are KGHSH and LQKENI. Trimming removed 1 base at V and 1 base at J, with 12 bases between. The CDR3 runs to 16 residues. CDR3 amino acids: CASSPLDRSGTDTQYF. In DNA, the CDR3 is TGTGCCAGCTCACCACTCGACAGGTCGGGCACAGATACGCAGTATTTT.

The V gene is TRBV18, the J gene TRBJ2-7, with 7 bases fitting TRBD1. J gave up 6 bases and V 6 bases, and 8 bases lay outside the gene matches. The CDR3 is 13 residues long. Germline V gene sequence: CDR1 KGHSH, CDR2 LQKENI. Here the CDR3 DNA reads TGTGCCAGCTCCGGACAGGCGCCCGGCGAGCAGTACTTC. Translation: CASSGQAPGEQYF.

This clone has just one count. This chain links TRBV18 with TRBJ1-3; D ambiguous. The germline V gene has CDR1 KGHSH and CDR2 LQKENI. This CDR3 spans 15 amino acids. V lost 0 bases and J 4 bases, leaving 10 bases between the germline ends. The CDR3 bases are TGTGCCAGCTCACCACCGTCAGGTCCAGGAAACACCATATATTTT. Residues: CASSPPSGPGNTIYF.

Notes on this clone: Other nucleotide sequences from this sample produce the same CDR3. J is TRBJ1-5 and V is TRBV28; tentative D call: TRBD1 (5 bases). Germline CDR1 and CDR2: MDHEN and SYDVKM. The length of the CDR3 is 13 residues. V was clipped by 4 bases and J by 2 bases, with 6 bases between them. As DNA, the CDR3 is TGTGCCAGCAGTTGGGGGGGCAATCAGCCCCAGCATTTT. This gives the protein CASSWGGNQPQHF. The full variable domain, with the rest looked up from reference TRBV28 and TRBJ1-5, is DVKVTQSSRYLVKRTGEKVFLECVQDMDHENMFWYRQDPGLGLRLIYFSYDVKMKEKGDIPEGYSVSREKKERFSLILESASTNQTSMYLCASSWGGNQPQHFGDGTRLSIL.

The genes are TRBV25-1 and TRBJ1-2, with TRBD1 as a possible D gene (5 bases). The CDR3 is made up of 13 amino acids. Germline V gene data show CDR1 as MGHDK and CDR2 as SYGVNS. Trimming removed 7 bases at V and 5 bases at J, with 14 bases between. The CDR3, as DNA: TGTGCCAGCACTGGGACGGGAGGGTATGGCTACACCTTC. Translation: CASTGTGGYGYTF.

Worth noting for this clone: Other DNA sequences in this specimen translate into the identical CDR3. The rearrangement uses TRBV6-2 or TRBV6-3 and TRBJ1-5; 7 nucleotides match TRBD1. The germline V gene has CDR1 MNHEY and CDR2 SVGEGT. The CDR3 sequence is 13 residues long. The trim removed 4 bases at V and 5 bases at J, leaving 2 bases unmatched. The CDR3 region is CASSWDSYQPQHF. CDR3 bases: TGTGCCAGCAGTTGGGACAGCTATCAGCCCCAGCATTTT.

V and J are TRBV3-1 (or the pseudogene TRBV3-2) and TRBJ2-3; no reliable D call. Germline V CDR1 and CDR2: LGHDT, YNNKEL (reference sequence). The CDR3 covers 11 residues. Trimming took 6 bases from V and 5 from J, leaving 6 bases between them. The CDR3 reads CASRRGDTQYF. In nucleotides, the CDR3 is TGTGCCAGCAGGCGCGGAGATACGCAGTATTTT.

The rearrangement uses TRBV27 and TRBJ1-4, with unresolved D. Trimming took 2 bases from V and 0 from J, leaving 16 bases between them. The CDR3 consists of 18 residues. Germline CDR1 reads MNHEY; CDR2 reads SMNVEV (reference sequence). The CDR3 DNA follows: TGTGCCAGCAGTTTAACTTCCCCACCAGGTGCAACTAATGAAAAACTGTTTTTT. It specifies CASSLTSPPGATNEKLFF. Variable domain in full (rest from reference TRBV27 and TRBJ1-4): EAQVTQNPRYLITVTGKKLTVTCSQNMNHEYMSWYRQDPGLGLRQIYYSMNVEVTDKGDVPEGYKVSRKEKRNFPLILESPSPNQTSLYFCASSLTSPPGATNEKLFFGSGTQLSVL.